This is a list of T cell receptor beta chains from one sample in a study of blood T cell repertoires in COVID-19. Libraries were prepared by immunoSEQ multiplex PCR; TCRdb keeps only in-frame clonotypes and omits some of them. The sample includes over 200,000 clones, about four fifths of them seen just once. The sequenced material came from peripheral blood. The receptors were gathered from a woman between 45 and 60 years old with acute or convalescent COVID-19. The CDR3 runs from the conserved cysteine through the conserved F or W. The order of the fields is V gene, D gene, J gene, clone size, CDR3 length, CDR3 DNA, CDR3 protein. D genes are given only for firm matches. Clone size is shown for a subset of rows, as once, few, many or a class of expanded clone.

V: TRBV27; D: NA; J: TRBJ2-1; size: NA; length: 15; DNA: TGTGCCAGCAGTTTGGCGGGGGCACACTACAATGAGCAGTTCTTC; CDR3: CASSLAGAHYNEQFF
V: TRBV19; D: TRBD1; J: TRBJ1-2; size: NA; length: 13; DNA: TGTGCCAGTAGTAAGGGACAGGTCTATGGCTACACCTTC; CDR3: CASSKGQVYGYTF
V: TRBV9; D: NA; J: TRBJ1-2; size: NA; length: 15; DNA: TGTGCCAGCAGCGCCTCATCAGGGATCGGGTATGGCTACACCTTC; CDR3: CASSASSGIGYGYTF
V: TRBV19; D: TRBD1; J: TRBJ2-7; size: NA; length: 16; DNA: TGTGCCAGTAGTATAGAGGGGACAGGGTCGTCCTACGAGCAGTACTTC; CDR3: CASSIEGTGSSYEQYF
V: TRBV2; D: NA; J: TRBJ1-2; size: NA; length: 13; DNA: TGTGCCAGCAGTTCAGGACAGAACTATGGCTACACCTTC; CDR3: CASSSGQNYGYTF
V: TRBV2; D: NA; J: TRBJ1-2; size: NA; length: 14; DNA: TGTGCCAGCAGCTTACGGAGTGGGAACTATGGCTACACCTTC; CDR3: CASSLRSGNYGYTF
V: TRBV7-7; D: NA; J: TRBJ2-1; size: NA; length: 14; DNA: TGTGCCAGCAGCCCCTCCAGAAATTGGAATGAGCAGTTCTTC; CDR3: CASSPSRNWNEQFF
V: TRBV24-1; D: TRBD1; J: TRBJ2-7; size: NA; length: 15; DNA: TGTGCCACCAAGAGGACCAGTGACAGGGGCTACGAGCAGTACTTC; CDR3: CATKRTSDRGYEQYF
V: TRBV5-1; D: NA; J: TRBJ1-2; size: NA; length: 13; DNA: TGCGCCAGCAGCTTGGCAGGAAGCTATGGCTACACCTTC; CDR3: CASSLAGSYGYTF
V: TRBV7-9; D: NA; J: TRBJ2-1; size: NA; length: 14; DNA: TGTGCCAGCAGCTTATCGGTCCCCGGCAATGAGCAGTTCTTC; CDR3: CASSLSVPGNEQFF
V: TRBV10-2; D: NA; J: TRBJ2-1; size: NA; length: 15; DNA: TGCGCCAGCGGTATGTTCACGGCGGGCCACAATGAGCAGTTCTTC; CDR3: CASGMFTAGHNEQFF
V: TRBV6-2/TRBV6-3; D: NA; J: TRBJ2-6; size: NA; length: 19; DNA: TGTGCCAGCAGTTACTTGCTTATTAGCGACCAAACAGGGGCCAACGTCCTGACTTTC; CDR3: CASSYLLISDQTGANVLTF
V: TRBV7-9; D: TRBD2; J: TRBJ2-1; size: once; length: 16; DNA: TGTGCCAGCAGCCACCTAGCCCCGGGAGGGGGCAATGAGCAGTTCTTC; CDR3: CASSHLAPGGGNEQFF
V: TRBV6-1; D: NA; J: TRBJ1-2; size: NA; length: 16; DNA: TGTGCCAGCAGTGATCATTCAGGGGAAATGGGCTATGGCTACACCTTC; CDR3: CASSDHSGEMGYGYTF
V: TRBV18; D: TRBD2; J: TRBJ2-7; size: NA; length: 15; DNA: TGTGCCAGCTCACCAGCTAGCGGGAGGTCCTACGAGCAGTACTTC; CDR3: CASSPASGRSYEQYF
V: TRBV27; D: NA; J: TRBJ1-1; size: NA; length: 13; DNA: TGTGCCAGCACGGCGGGCAGGAACACTGAAGCTTTCTTT; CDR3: CASTAGRNTEAFF
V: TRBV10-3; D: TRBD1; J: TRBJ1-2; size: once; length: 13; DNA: TGTGCCATCAGTGGACAGGGGAACTATGGCTACACCTTC; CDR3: CAISGQGNYGYTF
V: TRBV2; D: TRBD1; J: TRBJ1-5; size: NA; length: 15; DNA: TGTGCCAGCAGGGGGGACAGGGTAAGCAATCAGCCCCAGCATTTT; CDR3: CASRGDRVSNQPQHF
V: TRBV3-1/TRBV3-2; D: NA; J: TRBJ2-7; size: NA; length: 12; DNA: TGTGCCAGCAGCCGCTTAGACTACGAGCAGTACTTC; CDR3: CASSRLDYEQYF
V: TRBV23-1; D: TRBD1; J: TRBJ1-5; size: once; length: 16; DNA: TGCGCCAGCAGTCAATTAAATCACAGGGGCGATCAGCCCCAGCATTTT; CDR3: CASSQLNHRGDQPQHF
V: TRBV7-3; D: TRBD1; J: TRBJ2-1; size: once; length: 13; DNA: TGTGCCAGCAGCTTGGGACAGTACAATGAGCAGTTCTTC; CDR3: CASSLGQYNEQFF
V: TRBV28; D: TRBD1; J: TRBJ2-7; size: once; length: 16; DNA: TGTGCCAGCAGCTTCCTTCGGGGACAGGGTACTCCTGTGCAGTACTTC; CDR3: CASSFLRGQGTPVQYF
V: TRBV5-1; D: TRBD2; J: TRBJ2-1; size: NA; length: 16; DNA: TGCGCCAGCAGCGAAACCGGGACTAGCGGGAGAGGGGAGCAGTTCTTC; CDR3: CASSETGTSGRGEQFF
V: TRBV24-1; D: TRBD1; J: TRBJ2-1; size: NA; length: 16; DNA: TGTGCCACCAGTGATCCGACAGGGGGGTCCTACAATGAGCAGTTCTTC; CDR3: CATSDPTGGSYNEQFF
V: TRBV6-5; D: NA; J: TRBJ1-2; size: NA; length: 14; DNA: TGTGCCAGCAGCCCGGACTTAATTCAGTATGGCTACACCTTC; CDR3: CASSPDLIQYGYTF
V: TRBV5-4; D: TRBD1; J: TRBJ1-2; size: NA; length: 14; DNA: TGTGCCAGCAGCTCCGGACAGGGATTCTCCGGCTACACCTTC; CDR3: CASSSGQGFSGYTF
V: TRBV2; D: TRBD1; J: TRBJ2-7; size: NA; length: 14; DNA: TGTGCCAGCAGATGGACAGGGGGTTCCTACGAGCAGTACTTC; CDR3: CASRWTGGSYEQYF
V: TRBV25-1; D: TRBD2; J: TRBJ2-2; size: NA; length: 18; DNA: TGTGCCAGCAGTGCCTTAGGGACTAGCGGGAGGAGTTCCGGGGAGCTGTTTTTT; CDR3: CASSALGTSGRSSGELFF
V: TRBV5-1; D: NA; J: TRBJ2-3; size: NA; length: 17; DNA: TGCGCCAGCAGCTCGGACAGCCCTGCCAGAGTAAGGGATACGCAGTATTTT; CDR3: CASSSDSPARVRDTQYF
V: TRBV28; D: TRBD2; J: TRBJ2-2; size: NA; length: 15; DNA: TGTGCCAGCAGTATACCGGGACTAGGGGCCGGGGAGCTGTTTTTT; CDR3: CASSIPGLGAGELFF
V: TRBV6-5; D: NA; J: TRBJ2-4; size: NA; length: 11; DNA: TGTGCCAGCCAGGGGAAAAACATTCAGTACTTC; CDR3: CASQGKNIQYF
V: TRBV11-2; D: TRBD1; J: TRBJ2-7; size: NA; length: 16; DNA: TGTGCCAGCAGCTTAGATCACGGGACAGGGGCCTACGAGCAGTACTTC; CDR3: CASSLDHGTGAYEQYF
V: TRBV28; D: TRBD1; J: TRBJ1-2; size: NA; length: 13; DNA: TGTGCCAGCATCGGGACAGGGGGGAGTGGCTACACCTTC; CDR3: CASIGTGGSGYTF
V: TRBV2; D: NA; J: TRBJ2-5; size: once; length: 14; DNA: TGTGCCAGCAGTGATCCCCCTAGTCGGGAGACCCAGTACTTC; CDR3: CASSDPPSRETQYF
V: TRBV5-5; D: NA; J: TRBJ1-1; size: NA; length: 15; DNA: TGTGCCAGCAGCTTGGGACCGACAGAGAACACTGAAGCTTTCTTT; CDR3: CASSLGPTENTEAFF
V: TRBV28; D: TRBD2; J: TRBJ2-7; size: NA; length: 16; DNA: TGTGCCAGCATGTTGACTAGCGGGAGGACCGTCTACGAGCAGTACTTC; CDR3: CASMLTSGRTVYEQYF
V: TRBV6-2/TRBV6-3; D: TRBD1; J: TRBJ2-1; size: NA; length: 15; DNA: TGTGCCAGCAGCCCTGCCCACACAGGGGACGATGAGCAGTTCTTC; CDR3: CASSPAHTGDDEQFF
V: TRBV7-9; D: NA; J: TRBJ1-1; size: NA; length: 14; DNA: TGTGCCAGCAGCTTATCGGTCAGACAGTCAGAAGCTTTCTTT; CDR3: CASSLSVRQSEAFF
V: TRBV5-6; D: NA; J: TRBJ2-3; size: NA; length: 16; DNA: TGTGCCAGCAGCTTGTTAGGAGGGGATTACACAGATACGCAGTATTTT; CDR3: CASSLLGGDYTDTQYF
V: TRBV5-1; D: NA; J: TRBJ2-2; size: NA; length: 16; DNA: TGCGCCAGCAGCCCTGGAGGGGAGATGAGGTCCGGGGAGCTGTTTTTT; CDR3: CASSPGGEMRSGELFF
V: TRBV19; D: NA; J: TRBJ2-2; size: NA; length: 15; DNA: TGTGCCAGTAAAATGGCAGGTCTGAACACCGGGGAGCTGTTTTTT; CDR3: CASKMAGLNTGELFF
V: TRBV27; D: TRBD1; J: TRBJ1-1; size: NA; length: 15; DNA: TGTGCCAGTCACAGGGGGTTACCCTTGGACACTGAAGCTTTCTTT; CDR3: CASHRGLPLDTEAFF
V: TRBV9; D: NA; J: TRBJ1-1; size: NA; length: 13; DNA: TGTGCCAGCAGCGTAGCGACAGACACTGAAGCTTTCTTT; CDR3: CASSVATDTEAFF
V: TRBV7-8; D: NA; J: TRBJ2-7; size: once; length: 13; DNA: TGTGCCAGCAGCCCCAGGGGGGTCAGCGAGCAGTACTTC; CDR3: CASSPRGVSEQYF
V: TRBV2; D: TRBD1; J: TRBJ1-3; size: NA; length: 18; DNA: TGTGCCAGCAGTGAAGACCCCCGACAGGGGGGTGGTAAAAACACCATATATTTT; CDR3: CASSEDPRQGGGKNTIYF
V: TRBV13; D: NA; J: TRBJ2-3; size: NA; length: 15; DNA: TGTGCCAGCAGCCCCGGGGTGGATGCCGCAGATACGCAGTATTTT; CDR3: CASSPGVDAADTQYF
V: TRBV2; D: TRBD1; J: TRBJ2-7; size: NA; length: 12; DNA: TGTGCCAGCAGGGACAGGGTCTACGAGCAGTACTTC; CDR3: CASRDRVYEQYF
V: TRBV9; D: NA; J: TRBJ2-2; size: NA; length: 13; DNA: TGTGCCAGCAGCGCGAGGATACCCGGGGAGCTGTTTTTT; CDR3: CASSARIPGELFF
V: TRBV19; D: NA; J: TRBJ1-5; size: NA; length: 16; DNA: TGTGCCAGTAACCCAGGGGACCCCTCCTCCAATCAGCCCCAGCATTTT; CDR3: CASNPGDPSSNQPQHF
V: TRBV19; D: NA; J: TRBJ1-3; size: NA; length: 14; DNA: TGTGCCAGTAGTCCTCCCCGCTCTGGAAACACCATATATTTT; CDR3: CASSPPRSGNTIYF
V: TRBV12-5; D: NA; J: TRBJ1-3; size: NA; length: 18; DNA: TGTGCTAGTGGTTTGTTTCCTCCAACAGGGTCCTCTGGAAACACCATATATTTT; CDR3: CASGLFPPTGSSGNTIYF
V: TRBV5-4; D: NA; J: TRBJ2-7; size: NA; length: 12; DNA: TGTGCCAGCAGCTTGGATTCAGGGCGGCAGTACTTC; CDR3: CASSLDSGRQYF
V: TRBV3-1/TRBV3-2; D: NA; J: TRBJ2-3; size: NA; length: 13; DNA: TGTGCCAGCTCGACAAAACCACCCGATACGCAGTATTTT; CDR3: CASSTKPPDTQYF
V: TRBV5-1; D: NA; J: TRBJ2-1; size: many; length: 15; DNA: TGCGCCAGCAGCCCTGAGCGAAACCACGGGAATGAGCAGTTCTTC; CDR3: CASSPERNHGNEQFF
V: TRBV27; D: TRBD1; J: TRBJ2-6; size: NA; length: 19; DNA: TGTGCCAGCAGTCCACGCCGGGACAGGGTTTCCTCTGGGGCCAACGTCCTGACTTTC; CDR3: CASSPRRDRVSSGANVLTF
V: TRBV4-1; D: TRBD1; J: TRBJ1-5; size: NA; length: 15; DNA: TGCGCCAGCAGCCAAGATCACAGGGGGAATCAGCCCCAGCATTTT; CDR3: CASSQDHRGNQPQHF
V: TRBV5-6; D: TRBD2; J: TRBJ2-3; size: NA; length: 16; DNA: TGTGCCAGCACCCATTTAGCGGGAGAGGTCCCAGATACGCAGTATTTT; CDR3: CASTHLAGEVPDTQYF
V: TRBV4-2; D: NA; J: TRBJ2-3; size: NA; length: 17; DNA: TGTGCCAGCAGCCAAGAGGTTGTGGATTTCGGGGCAGATACGCAGTATTTT; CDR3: CASSQEVVDFGADTQYF
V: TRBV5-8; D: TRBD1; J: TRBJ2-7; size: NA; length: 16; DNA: TGTGCCAGCAGCGTTGGGGGAGCAGGGGGTACGTACGAGCAGTACTTC; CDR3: CASSVGGAGGTYEQYF